The rows below give T cell receptor beta chains drawn from one sample of a study of T cell clonotyping in hematopoietic cell transplantation. Using immunoSEQ multiplex PCR, the repertoire was profiled, and TCRdb retains in-frame clones only, with some absent. The sample gives about 16,000 clones, over 55% of which show up once; approximately 10% is in the top ten. The specimen was peripheral blood mononuclear cells. The receptors come from a woman between 55 and 75 years old in good health. Some clones in this sample may be carry-over from other donors' samples. Each CDR3 is given with its conserved first and last residue. The D gene is left open where the match is weak. Rows give clone size only sometimes, using once, few, many, or a class for an expanded clone.

V gene	clone size	J gene	D gene	CDR3 protein	CDR3 DNA
TRBV4-1	-	TRBJ1-5	-	CASSQDHEGLSNQPQHF	TGCGCCAGCAGCCAAGATCACGAGGGGTTGAGCAATCAGCCCCAGCATTTT
TRBV2	-	TRBJ1-4	-	CASRGVYEKLFF	TGTGCCAGCAGAGGGGTATATGAAAAACTGTTTTTT
TRBV7-2	-	TRBJ1-2	TRBD1	CASSSLDRAYNYGYTF	TGTGCCAGCAGCTCCTTGGACAGGGCTTATAACTATGGCTACACCTTC
TRBV5-6	-	TRBJ1-4	-	CASSLGGYKAEKLFF	TGTGCCAGCAGTTTAGGGGGATATAAGGCTGAAAAACTGTTTTTT
TRBV23-1	-	TRBJ1-5	TRBD1	CASSQSVAGGLPSNQPQHF	TGCGCCAGCAGTCAATCAGTGGCAGGGGGTCTTCCGAGCAATCAGCCCCAGCATTTT
TRBV25-1	-	TRBJ1-1	-	CASSDPRRGRGDTEAFF	TGTGCCAGCAGTGACCCGAGACGGGGTCGCGGGGACACTGAAGCTTTCTTT
TRBV5-4	few	TRBJ2-5	-	CASSPTGPSTETQYF	TGTGCCAGCAGCCCTACCGGGCCTAGCACGGAGACCCAGTACTTC
TRBV2	-	TRBJ1-2	-	CASSMGERTGYTF	TGTGCCAGCAGTATGGGCGAAAGGACTGGCTACACCTTC
TRBV28	-	TRBJ2-7	-	CASRVGTGSYYEQYF	TGTGCCAGCAGAGTGGGAACAGGGAGTTACTACGAGCAGTACTTC
TRBV2	few	TRBJ2-7	-	CASLVQYEQYF	TGTGCCAGCTTGGTCCAGTACGAGCAGTACTTC
TRBV27	once	TRBJ2-7	-	CASSLLAGEQYF	TGTGCCAGCAGTTTATTGGCTGGCGAGCAGTACTTC
TRBV5-6	few	TRBJ1-2	-	CASSLGLYRDFRYGYTF	TGTGCCAGCAGCTTGGGTCTATACCGGGATTTTCGCTATGGCTACACCTTC
TRBV29-1	-	TRBJ2-7	TRBD1	CSARDSQTYEQYF	TGCAGCGCGAGGGACAGCCAAACCTACGAGCAGTACTTC
TRBV7-2	-	TRBJ1-1	-	CASSLTPRTPAGAFF	TGTGCCAGCAGCTTAACCCCTCGTACCCCCGCTGGGGCTTTCTTT
TRBV6-1	-	TRBJ1-3	-	CASSEGRASGNTIYF	TGTGCCAGCAGTGAAGGGAGGGCGTCCGGAAACACCATATATTTT
TRBV4-1	-	TRBJ1-5	-	CASSQDWGGNQPQHF	TGCGCCAGCAGCCAAGATTGGGGGGGCAATCAGCCCCAGCATTTT
TRBV11-2	-	TRBJ2-7	-	CASSIYVGEQYF	TGTGCCAGCAGCATTTATGTAGGCGAGCAGTACTTC
TRBV5-1	-	TRBJ2-3	TRBD2	CASSLWRGSTDTQYF	TGCGCCAGCAGCTTGTGGCGGGGGAGCACAGATACGCAGTATTTT
TRBV2	few	TRBJ1-5	-	CASSLRFLDQPQHF	TGTGCCAGCAGTCTACGATTCCTCGATCAGCCCCAGCATTTT
TRBV30	-	TRBJ1-1	-	CAWRTLRGEAFF	TGTGCCTGGAGGACCTTGAGGGGTGAAGCTTTCTTT
TRBV14	medium-sized	TRBJ2-7	TRBD1	CASSQGRGQGAYEQYF	TGTGCCAGCAGCCAAGGTCGGGGACAGGGGGCTTACGAGCAGTACTTC
TRBV6-5	once	TRBJ2-1	TRBD1	CASSYFGTGKGNEQFF	TGTGCCAGCAGTTACTTCGGGACAGGAAAAGGCAATGAGCAGTTCTTC